This T cell receptor (beta chain) was retrieved from a study of shared clonotypes between healthy human individuals. Looked up from germline, CDR1 is SGHVS and CDR2 is FQNEAQ. CDR3 length: 14 amino acids. The trim removed 1 base at V and 4 bases at J, leaving 3 bases unmatched. Recent vaccinations or acute infections were absent in the healthy HIV-negative adult donors. There were only Caucasian adults among the donors, and all lived in Nashville, Tennessee. Clones were read by immunoSEQ multiplex PCR, and TCRdb kept only the in-frame ones, dropping some. The sample consists of 2.3 million or so clones, more than 85% of them appearing once.

The chain couples TRBV7-8 to TRBJ1-2; 7 bases align to TRBD1. The sequenced material came from naive CD4+ T cells from PBMCs. Subset indicated: CD45RA+ positively selected. The receptor was derived from a man between 18 and 35 years old in good health. Some clones in this sample may be carry-over from other donors' samples. CDR3 nucleotides: TGTGCCAGCAGCTTAGAACAGGGGACCTATGGCTACACCTTC. Protein product: CASSLEQGTYGYTF.